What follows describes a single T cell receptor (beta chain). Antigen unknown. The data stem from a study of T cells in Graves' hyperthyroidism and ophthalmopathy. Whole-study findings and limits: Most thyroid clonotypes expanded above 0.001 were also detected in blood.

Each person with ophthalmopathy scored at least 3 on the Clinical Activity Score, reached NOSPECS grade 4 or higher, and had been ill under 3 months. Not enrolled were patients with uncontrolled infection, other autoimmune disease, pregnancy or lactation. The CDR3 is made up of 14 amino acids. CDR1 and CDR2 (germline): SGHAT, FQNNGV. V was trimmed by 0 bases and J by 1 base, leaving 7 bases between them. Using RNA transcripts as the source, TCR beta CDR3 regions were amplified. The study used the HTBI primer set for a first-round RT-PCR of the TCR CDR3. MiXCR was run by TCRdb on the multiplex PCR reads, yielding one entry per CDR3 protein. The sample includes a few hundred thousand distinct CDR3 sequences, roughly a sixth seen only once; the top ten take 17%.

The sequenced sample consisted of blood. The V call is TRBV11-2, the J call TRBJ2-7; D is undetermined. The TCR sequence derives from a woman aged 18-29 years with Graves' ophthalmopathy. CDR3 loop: CASSLDALSYEQYF. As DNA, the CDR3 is TGTGCCAGCAGCTTAGACGCCCTTTCCTACGAGCAGTACTTC.